These 9 T cell receptor beta chains share one sample of origin, sequenced in a study of T cells in Graves' hyperthyroidism and ophthalmopathy. Regions amplified from RNA transcripts were the TCR beta CDR3 regions. During a first-round RT-PCR of the TCR CDR3, the HTBI primer set was used. TCRdb redid the calling of the multiplex PCR reads with MiXCR, one entry per CDR3 protein. The data show around 500,000 distinct CDR3 sequences, with approximately 22% seen just once and approximately 49% held by the top ten. Sequencing used blood. These receptors were obtained from an older woman with Graves' ophthalmopathy.

This clonotype occurred a few times. This chain uses TRBV19 with TRBJ1-4, with D hard to call. This CDR3 is 11 amino acids long. Trimming stripped 4 bases from V and 8 bases from J, with 5 bases between. Germline-derived CDR1 and CDR2 are LNHDA and SQIVND (reference sequence). The CDR3 loop reads CASSTQEKLFF. The CDR3 DNA reads TGTGCCAGTAGTACTCAGGAAAAACTGTTTTTT. Looking up the rest from reference TRBV19 and TRBJ1-4 gives the full variable domain: DGGITQSPKYLFRKEGQNVTLSCEQNLNHDAMYWYRQDPGQGLRLIYYSQIVNDFQKGDIAEGYSVSREKKESFPLTVTSAQKNPTAFYLCASSTQEKLFFGSGTQLSVL.

This clonotype was counted between two and nine times. The chain joins TRBV5-8 to TRBJ1-1, with 7 nucleotides matching TRBD1. This CDR3 contains 14 residues. V gave up 4 bases and J gave up 1 base; unmatched junction bases: 4. Per the germline V gene, CDR1 is SGHTS and CDR2 is YDEGEE. CDR3 amino acids: CASSQTGPNTEAFF. The CDR3 region has the DNA TGTGCCAGCAGCCAGACAGGGCCGAACACTGAAGCTTTCTTT.

This chain connects TRBV19 to TRBJ1-4; D is unresolved. The CDR3 runs to 15 residues. V was trimmed by 5 bases and J by 3 bases, leaving 13 bases between them. CDR1 is LNHDA, CDR2 SQIVND, per germline (reference sequence). The CDR3 coding sequence is TGTGCCAGTAGTTTGACACCCCGCGCTAATGAAAAACTGTTTTTT. Amino acid sequence: CASSLTPRANEKLFF. The complete variable domain, with remaining parts taken from reference TRBV19 and TRBJ1-4, reads DGGITQSPKYLFRKEGQNVTLSCEQNLNHDAMYWYRQDPGQGLRLIYYSQIVNDFQKGDIAEGYSVSREKKESFPLTVTSAQKNPTAFYLCASSLTPRANEKLFFGSGTQLSVL.

This clonotype was detected only a few times. The rearrangement joins TRBV6-2 or TRBV6-3 to TRBJ1-6; no clear D. The CDR3 totals 13 residues. Germline assignment: CDR1 MNHEY and CDR2 SVGEGT. V was pared by 2 bases and J by 4 bases, with 3 bases between. CDR3 DNA sequence: TGTGCCAGCAGTTACGGATATAATTCACCCCTCCACTTT. Its translation: CASSYGYNSPLHF.

Many counts were recorded for this clonotype. The chain employs TRBV6-2 or TRBV6-3 and TRBJ1-2, with D unclear. CDR1 and CDR2 (germline): MNHEY, SVGEGT. The CDR3 is made up of 15 amino acids. V was shortened by 0 bases and J by 0 bases, with 8 bases between the two germline ends. CDR3 nucleotides: TGTGCCAGCAGTTACTCGGCCATTGCTAACTATGGCTACACCTTC. Amino acid sequence: CASSYSAIANYGYTF.

Remarks on this clonotype: A much larger clone lies a single base off, so this may be a read error. This chain connects TRBV27 to TRBJ2-7, with D unresolved. The CDR3 loop spans 13 amino acids. The V gene lost 0 bases and the J gene lost 2 bases, with 5 bases spanning the gap. Germline CDR1 is MNHEY and CDR2 is SMNVEV (reference sequence). The CDR3 loop is CASSLSEAYEQYF. The CDR3 DNA follows: TGTGCCAGCAGTTTATCAGAGGCCTACGAGCAGTACTTC.

This clonotype appeared many times. This chain joins TRBV3-1 and TRBJ1-5; D gene uncertain. CDR3 length: 14 amino acids. CDR1 LGHDT and CDR2 YNNKEL come from the germline V gene (reference sequence). The V and J ends lost 3 bases and 4 bases respectively, with 10 bases between them. The CDR3 DNA reads as TGTGCCAGCAGCCATAGCAATAAAAATCAGCCCCAGCATTTT. This translates into CASSHSNKNQPQHF.

V is TRBV6-1 and J is TRBJ2-3, with D tentatively TRBD2 (6 bases). The CDR3 loop spans 14 amino acids. Trimming shortened V by 5 bases and J by 2 bases, and 11 bases separated the two germline ends. Germline lookup yields CDR1 MNHNS and CDR2 SASEGT. The CDR3 sequence: CASSLGLFTDTQYF. CDR3 nucleotides: TGTGCCAGCAGTCTGGGACTTTTCACAGATACGCAGTATTTT.

The sample holds many counts of this clonotype. The rearrangement links TRBV2 to TRBJ2-3; TRBD2 is a possible D gene (6 bases). Germline-derived CDR1 and CDR2 are SNHLY and FYNNEI. V shed 8 bases and J shed 5 bases, with 14 bases lying between them. The CDR3 consists of 13 residues. CDR3 sequence: CASGTFGGDTQYF. The CDR3 DNA sequence: TGTGCCAGCGGAACTTTCGGGGGAGATACGCAGTATTTT.